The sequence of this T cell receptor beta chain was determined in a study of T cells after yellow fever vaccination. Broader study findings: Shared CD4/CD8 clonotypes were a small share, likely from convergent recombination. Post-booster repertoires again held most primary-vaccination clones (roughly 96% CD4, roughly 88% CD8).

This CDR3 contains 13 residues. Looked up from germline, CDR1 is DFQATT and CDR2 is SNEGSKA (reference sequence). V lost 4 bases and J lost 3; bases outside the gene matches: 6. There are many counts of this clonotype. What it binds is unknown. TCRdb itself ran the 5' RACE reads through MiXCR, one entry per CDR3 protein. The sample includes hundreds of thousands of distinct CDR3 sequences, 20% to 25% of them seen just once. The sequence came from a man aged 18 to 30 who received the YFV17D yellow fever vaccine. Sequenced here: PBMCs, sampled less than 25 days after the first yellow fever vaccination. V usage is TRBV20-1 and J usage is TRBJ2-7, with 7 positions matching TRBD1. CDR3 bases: TGCAGTGCTAAGACGCCAGGGGGCTACGAGCAGTACTTC. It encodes CSAKTPGGYEQYF.